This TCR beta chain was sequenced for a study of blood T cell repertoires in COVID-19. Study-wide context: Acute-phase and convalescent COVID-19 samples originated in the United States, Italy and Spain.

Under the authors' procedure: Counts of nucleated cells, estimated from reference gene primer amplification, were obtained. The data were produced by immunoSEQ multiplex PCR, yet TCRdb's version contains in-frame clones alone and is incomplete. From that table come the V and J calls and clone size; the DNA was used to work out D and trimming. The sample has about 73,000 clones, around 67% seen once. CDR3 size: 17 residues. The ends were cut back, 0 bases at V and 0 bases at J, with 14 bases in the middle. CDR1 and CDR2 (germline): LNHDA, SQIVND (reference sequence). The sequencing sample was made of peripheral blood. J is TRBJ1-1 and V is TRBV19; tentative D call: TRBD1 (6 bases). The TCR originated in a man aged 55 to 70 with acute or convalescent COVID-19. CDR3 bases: TGTGCCAGTAGTATAGAAGTACAGGGTGGCTTGAACACTGAAGCTTTCTTT. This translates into CASSIEVQGGLNTEAFF.